These 22 T cell receptor beta chains were all obtained from the same sample, sequenced in a study of CD4 T cells in relation to SARS-CoV-2 and coronaviruses. Repertoires were generated with immunoSEQ multiplex PCR, while TCRdb's copy carries only in-frame clones and drops some. Among 58,000 or so clones listed, around 90% were seen once. The specimen was naive CD4+ T cells from PBMCs. Noted subset: naive CD4+ T cells isolated by negative enrichment. The receptors here all came from an adult with COVID-19.

The chain recombines TRBV18 with TRBJ2-7; TRBD2 aligns across 11 bases. V trimming: 4 bases; J trimming: 2 bases; junction bases outside the gene matches: 4. Germline CDR1 KGHSH, CDR2 LQKENI. This CDR3 contains 15 residues. The CDR3 spells CASSRTSGGTYEQYF. DNA of the CDR3: TGTGCCAGCTCACGCACTAGCGGGGGAACCTACGAGCAGTACTTC.

The chain is built from TRBV5-1 and TRBJ2-1; a weak D match, TRBD2 (6 bases). Germline V gene lookup returns CDR1 SGHRS and CDR2 YFSETQ. The V gene lost 5 bases and the J gene lost 0 bases, with 12 bases spanning the gap. The CDR3 is 15 amino acids. The CDR3 sequence is CASRSVGGSYNEQFF. As DNA, the CDR3 is TGCGCCAGCAGGTCAGTGGGGGGCTCCTACAATGAGCAGTTCTTC.

The chain links TRBV2 to TRBJ1-2; D is undetermined. V lost 6 bases and J lost 4, with 12 bases in between. There are 13 residues in the CDR3. Germline V gene data show CDR1 as SNHLY and CDR2 as FYNNEI. For the CDR3, the DNA is TGTGCCAGCAGGGATGACACGATCTATGGCTACACCTTC. This translates into CASRDDTIYGYTF. Full variable domain (missing parts from reference TRBV2 and TRBJ1-2): EPEVTQTPSHQVTQMGQEVILRCVPISNHLYFYWYRQILGQKVEFLVSFYNNEISEKSEIFDDQFSVERPDGSNFTLKIRSTKLEDSAMYFCASRDDTIYGYTFGSGTRLTVV.

The chain recombines TRBV6-5 with TRBJ1-4; 9 bases are a match to TRBD1. Germline CDR1 and CDR2: MNHEY and SVGAGI. The CDR3 runs to 15 residues. V trimming: 5 bases; J trimming: 3 bases; junction bases outside the gene matches: 4. The CDR3 nucleotides are TGTGCCAGCAGTACGCGGACAGGGGCTAATGAAAAACTGTTTTTT. Translated, it gives CASSTRTGANEKLFF.

The chain combines TRBV10-3 with TRBJ2-2; D is uncertain. V was cut by 0 bases and J by 5 bases, with 13 bases left in between. The CDR3 length is 16 residues. Germline-derived CDR1 and CDR2 are ENHRY and SYGVKD. The CDR3 bases are TGTGCCATCAGTGAGTCAGTAATAGTGGGAACCGGGGAGCTGTTTTTT. Translation: CAISESVIVGTGELFF.

This chain joins TRBV18 and TRBJ2-1; 10 bases map to TRBD2. Germline V gene sequence: CDR1 KGHSH, CDR2 LQKENI. This CDR3 region has 15 residues. V shed 3 bases, J shed 6 bases, and the junction held 5 bases outside the gene matches. The chain's CDR3 is CASSPGLAVSNEQFF. As DNA, the CDR3 is TGTGCCAGCTCACCTGGACTAGCGGTTTCCAATGAGCAGTTCTTC.

This rearrangement joins TRBV15 to TRBJ2-3; D not resolved. The V end lost 0 bases, the J end lost 3 bases, and 10 bases lay between the germline ends. The CDR3 contains 15 residues. Germline values: CDR1 LNHNV, CDR2 YYDKDF (reference sequence). The CDR3 loop is CATSRDGRSTDTQYF. The DNA for the CDR3 is TGTGCCACCAGCAGAGATGGTCGCAGTACAGATACGCAGTATTTT.

The chain has TRBV19 and TRBJ2-6, with D maybe TRBD1 (6 bases). Germline CDR1 reads LNHDA; CDR2 reads SQIVND (reference sequence). This CDR3 spans 20 amino acids. V was clipped by 0 bases and J by 0 bases, with 18 bases between them. The CDR3 sequence is CASSIEPPRGISSGANVLTF. CDR3 coding DNA: TGTGCCAGTAGTATAGAACCCCCCAGGGGTATTAGCTCTGGGGCCAACGTCCTGACTTTC. Supplemented by reference TRBV19 and TRBJ2-6, the full variable domain reads DGGITQSPKYLFRKEGQNVTLSCEQNLNHDAMYWYRQDPGQGLRLIYYSQIVNDFQKGDIAEGYSVSREKKESFPLTVTSAQKNPTAFYLCASSIEPPRGISSGANVLTFGAGSRLTVL.

The chain recombines TRBV5-1 with TRBJ2-7; TRBD1 agrees at 8 bases. The CDR3 extends over 16 amino acids. Germline assignment: CDR1 SGHRS and CDR2 YFSETQ. The V and J ends lost 4 bases and 1 base, in that order; junction bases with no gene match: 10. The CDR3 DNA is TGCGCCAGCAGCCTGGTCGGACAGGGTAGTTCCTACGAGCAGTACTTC. It codes for CASSLVGQGSSYEQYF.

The chain combines TRBV25-1 with TRBJ1-2; 8 bases agree with TRBD1. Trimming cost V 4 bases and J 8 bases; bases outside gene matches: 6. The CDR3 contains 13 residues. The germline gives CDR1 MGHDK, CDR2 SYGVNS. CDR3 sequence (DNA): TGTGCCAGCAGTGGCCGGACAGGGAACGGCTACACCTTC. Translation gives CASSGRTGNGYTF.

The V gene is TRBV5-4, the J gene TRBJ2-2, with TRBD2 matching over 10 bases. Germline V gene sequence: CDR1 SGHNT, CDR2 YYREEE (reference sequence). The CDR3 has 15 residues. Trimming took 4 bases from V and 4 from J; bases not matched to a gene: 4. This chain's CDR3 is CASSRAGGGTGELFF. CDR3 nucleotides: TGTGCCAGCAGCCGAGCGGGAGGGGGCACCGGGGAGCTGTTTTTT. Supplemented by reference TRBV5-4 and TRBJ2-2, the full variable domain reads ETGVTQSPTHLIKTRGQQVTLRCSSQSGHNTVSWYQQALGQGPQFIFQYYREEENGRGNFPPRFSGLQFPNYSSELNVNALELDDSALYLCASSRAGGGTGELFFGEGSRLTVL.

This clone was seen only a few times. The rearrangement uses TRBV2 and TRBJ1-5; no reliable D call. Germline V gives CDR1 SNHLY, CDR2 FYNNEI. Trimming cost V 3 bases and J 6 bases, with 9 bases left between them. CDR3 size: 13 residues. The CDR3 sequence is CASSDTVVQPQHF. For the CDR3, the DNA is TGTGCCAGCAGTGATACAGTCGTTCAGCCCCAGCATTTT.

The genes are TRBV12-3 or TRBV12-4 and TRBJ2-7; 7 nucleotides match TRBD1. The trim removed 6 bases at V and 2 bases at J, leaving 4 bases unmatched. The CDR3 extends over 13 amino acids. CDR3 residues: CASSHGTAYEQYF. CDR3 bases: TGTGCCAGCAGCCACGGGACAGCCTACGAGCAGTACTTC.

The chain employs TRBV28 and TRBJ2-1; D unresolved. The CDR3 is made up of 14 amino acids. V lost 6 bases and J lost 3, with 12 bases in between. Germline values: CDR1 MDHEN, CDR2 SYDVKM. CDR3 protein: CASSPGQLYNEQFF. The CDR3 nucleotides read TGTGCCAGCAGCCCAGGCCAGCTCTACAATGAGCAGTTCTTC.

This clone was recorded only once. The rearrangement uses TRBV28 and TRBJ1-1; D is unresolved. The CDR3 sequence is 12 residues long. V lost 2 bases and J lost 3, with 4 bases in between. Germline V gene lookup returns CDR1 MDHEN and CDR2 SYDVKM. The CDR3 DNA follows: TGTGCCAGCAGTTTACTGGACACTGAAGCTTTCTTT. It translates to CASSLLDTEAFF.

This clone occurred a few times. The CDR3 coding sequence is TGTGCCAGCAGCGGGAGGGTTTGGTCGGGTTATGAGCAGTTCTTC. Amino acids: CASSGRVWSGYEQFF. The chain carries TRBV2 and TRBJ2-1; 8 positions match TRBD2. CDR3 length: 15 amino acids. Germline loops: CDR1 SNHLY, CDR2 FYNNEI. The V segment lost 6 bases and the J segment 8 bases; nucleotides outside the gene matches: 12.

J is TRBJ2-7 and V is TRBV6-6, with 11 bases that match TRBD2. After removal of 5 bases from V and 4 bases from J, the junction contained 4 bases not matched to a gene. The germline CDR1 and CDR2 sequences are MNHNY and SVGAGI (reference sequence). This CDR3 is built from 14 residues. For the CDR3, the DNA is TGTGCCAGCAGTACTCTAGCGGGAGGTTACGAGCAGTACTTC. Translation gives CASSTLAGGYEQYF.

The chain employs TRBV5-1 and TRBJ2-2; TRBD1 or TRBD2 may be the D gene (5 bases each). This CDR3 contains 17 residues. Germline V gives CDR1 SGHRS, CDR2 YFSETQ. The V end was cut by 1 base, the J end by 1 base, with 14 bases between. CDR3 in amino acids: CASSLNPGTGNTGELFF. The CDR3 DNA reads TGCGCCAGCAGCTTGAATCCCGGGACGGGGAACACCGGGGAGCTGTTTTTT.

This clone was detected only a few times. V and J are TRBV20-1 and TRBJ1-1; D not certain. The V gene lost 3 bases and the J gene lost 0 bases, with 2 bases spanning the gap. The CDR3 totals 11 residues. Germline CDR1 and CDR2: DFQATT and SNEGSKA (reference sequence). CDR3 residues: CSASLNTEAFF. In DNA, the CDR3 is TGCAGTGCTAGTTTGAACACTGAAGCTTTCTTT.

V gene TRBV6-5 combines with J gene TRBJ2-2; D remains ambiguous. V gave up 10 bases and J gave up 6 bases, with 18 bases separating them. The CDR3 extends over 14 amino acids. From germline, CDR1 is MNHEY and CDR2 SVGAGI. CDR3 coding DNA: TGTGCCATAATTTCCGGGCCCTGGGCCGGGGAGCTGTTTTTT. This translates into CAIISGPWAGELFF.

V and J are TRBV21-1 and TRBJ2-2; the table's D gene call, TRBD1, was not cross checked with the DNA. TRBV21-1 is given as a pseudogene. CDR3 length equals 15 residues. The CDR3 DNA reads TGTGCCAGCAGTATTACGCAGGGGAACACCGGGGAGCTGTTTTTT. Its protein product is CASSITQGNTGELFF.

The V call is TRBV3-1 (or the pseudogene TRBV3-2), the J call TRBJ2-3; 16 bases agree with TRBD2. CDR3 length: 17 residues. Germline CDR1 LGHDT, CDR2 YNNKEL (reference sequence). J lost 7 bases, V lost 2 bases, and 6 bases had no gene match. The CDR3, as DNA: TGTGCCAGCAGCCAAACGGGACTAGCGGGAGGGCCGAATACGCAGTATTTT. This translates into CASSQTGLAGGPNTQYF.